These 20 T cell receptor beta chains were sequenced from one sample in a study of cytomegalovirus exposure and HLA in healthy donors. Primers included in the PCR were 60 Vbeta and 13 Jbeta primers. Here immunoSEQ multiplex PCR was the method, and the copy in TCRdb shows in-frame clones only, minus some. The data show 200,000 to 250,000 clones, 80% to 85% seen once. The specimen was PBMCs. The receptor set was obtained from a woman between 35 and 50 years old in good health and CMV-seronegative.

This chain joins TRBV7-9 and TRBJ1-4; 7 bases are shared with TRBD1. There are 14 residues in the CDR3. Trimming removed 3 bases from V and 5 bases from J; junction bases left unmatched: 3. The V gene's germline CDR1 is SEHNR and CDR2 FQNEAQ (reference sequence). The CDR3 loop reads CASSFGTENEKLFF. The CDR3 nucleotides are TGTGCCAGCAGCTTCGGGACAGAGAATGAAAAACTGTTTTTT.

This clone was counted a few times. The chain carries TRBV27 and TRBJ2-1; D uncertain. The V end was cut by 4 bases, the J end by 1 base, with 14 bases between. This CDR3 is 16 amino acids long. Germline CDR1 MNHEY, CDR2 SMNVEV (reference sequence). DNA of the CDR3: TGTGCCAGCAGTTCGCTTACCGGAGATTCCTACAATGAGCAGTTCTTC. As protein: CASSSLTGDSYNEQFF.

This chain uses TRBV10-3 with TRBJ1-2; 11 nucleotides align to TRBD1. This CDR3 contains 15 residues. Germline-derived CDR1 and CDR2 are ENHRY and SYGVKD. V dropped 2 bases and J dropped 5; count of bases not matched to a gene: 4. CDR3 amino acids: CAISETGQGVYGYTF. CDR3 DNA sequence: TGTGCCATCAGTGAGACGGGACAGGGGGTTTATGGCTACACCTTC.

CDR3 region: CASSLIDRVVAFF. DNA of the CDR3: TGTGCCAGCAGTTTAATAGACAGGGTGGTTGCTTTCTTT. The J gene is TRBJ1-1, the V gene TRBV28, with 7 bases that match TRBD1. CDR1 and CDR2 (germline): MDHEN, SYDVKM. This CDR3 has 13 amino acids. V dropped 2 bases and J dropped 11; count of bases not matched to a gene: 8. The variable domain in full, completed from reference TRBV28 and TRBJ1-1, reads DVKVTQSSRYLVKRTGEKVFLECVQDMDHENMFWYRQDPGLGLRLIYFSYDVKMKEKGDIPEGYSVSREKKERFSLILESASTNQTSMYLCASSLIDRVVAFFGQGTRLTVV.

This clone has only one observation. The genes are TRBV30 and TRBJ1-3; a weak D match, TRBD1 (5 bases). V was shortened by 0 bases and J by 0 bases, with 21 bases between the two germline ends. CDR1 GTSNPN and CDR2 SVGIG come from the germline V gene (reference sequence). The length of the CDR3 is 19 residues. CDR3 region: CAWSVQLLGVSHSGNTIYF. In DNA, the CDR3 is TGTGCCTGGAGTGTACAATTGTTAGGGGTCTCTCACTCTGGAAACACCATATATTTT. The whole variable domain, filled in from reference TRBV30 and TRBJ1-3, reads SQTIHQWPATLVQPVGSPLSLECTVEGTSNPNLYWYRQAAGRGLQLLFYSVGIGQISSEVPQNLSASRPQDRQFILSSKKLLLSDSGFYLCAWSVQLLGVSHSGNTIYFGEGSWLTVV.

V is TRBV5-1 and J is TRBJ1-1, with D possibly matching TRBD1 (6 bases). Germline values: CDR1 SGHRS, CDR2 YFSETQ. The germline V and J ends were trimmed by 4 bases and 0 bases, with 16 bases remaining between them. The CDR3 has 16 amino acids. The CDR3 DNA reads TGCGCCAGCAGCCCCTCGGTCAGGGGTATGAACACTGAAGCTTTCTTT. Its translation is CASSPSVRGMNTEAFF. The full variable domain, rest sourced from reference TRBV5-1 and TRBJ1-1, is KAGVTQTPRYLIKTRGQQVTLSCSPISGHRSVSWYQQTPGQGLQFLFEYFSETQRNKGNFPGRFSGRQFSNSRSEMNVSTLELGDSALYLCASSPSVRGMNTEAFFGQGTRLTVV.

V usage is TRBV7-9 and J usage is TRBJ1-2; 9 bases are shared with TRBD1. Per germline, CDR1 SEHNR and CDR2 FQNEAQ (reference sequence). Trimming took 3 bases from V and 4 from J; bases not matched to a gene: 9. This CDR3 has 16 residues. CDR3 bases: TGTGCCAGCAGCTTTACCGGGACAGGGCTTTCCTATGGCTACACCTTC. It yields the protein CASSFTGTGLSYGYTF.

The V and J genes are TRBV18 and TRBJ2-7; the match to TRBD1 covers 8 bases. Germline-derived CDR1 and CDR2 are KGHSH and LQKENI. The CDR3 is made up of 14 amino acids. With V trimmed by 3 bases and J by 5 bases, 6 bases remained unmatched. For the CDR3, the DNA is TGTGCCAGCTCACCTTTGGACAGGGTCCACGAGCAGTACTTC. Translation gives CASSPLDRVHEQYF.

The chain carries TRBV6-1 and TRBJ2-2; 13 bases are shared with TRBD2. After removal of 10 bases from V and 3 bases from J, the junction contained 5 bases not matched to a gene. This CDR3 spans 15 amino acids. Germline V gene data show CDR1 as MNHNS and CDR2 as SASEGT. The CDR3, as DNA: TGTGCCATCGGGACTAGCGGGGTATACACCGGGGAGCTGTTTTTT. It codes for CAIGTSGVYTGELFF.

This clone was detected once. The rearrangement joins TRBV19 to TRBJ1-1; D perhaps matches TRBD1 (6 bases). V was pared by 4 bases and J by 0 bases, with 12 bases between. The V gene's germline CDR1 is LNHDA and CDR2 SQIVND (reference sequence). The CDR3 extends over 15 amino acids. The CDR3 region is CASSTGVGVNTEAFF. In DNA, the CDR3 is TGTGCCAGTAGTACAGGGGTGGGGGTGAACACTGAAGCTTTCTTT.

The CDR3 DNA reads TGCGCCAGCACCCCAGGGCCTAGCGCTGAGACCCAGTACTTC. It encodes CASTPGPSAETQYF. This chain connects TRBV5-1 to TRBJ2-5, with a tentative D call TRBD2 (6 bases). V gave up 6 bases and J gave up 5 bases, with 17 bases separating them. The germline gives CDR1 SGHRS, CDR2 YFSETQ. The CDR3 is 14 amino acids.

The chain couples TRBV5-1 to TRBJ2-3; possibly TRBD1 for D (5 bases). The CDR3 is 14 amino acids. CDR1 and CDR2 (germline): SGHRS, YFSETQ. V dropped 0 bases and J dropped 2 bases, with 7 bases sitting between them. The CDR3 protein is CASSLGQITDTQYF. The CDR3 coding sequence is TGCGCCAGCAGCTTGGGACAGATCACAGATACGCAGTATTTT.

This clone was found once. This chain uses TRBV28 with TRBJ2-1; 7 nucleotides match TRBD1. Unmatched junction bases numbered 13, after V lost 7 bases and J lost 7 bases. The CDR3 extends over 15 amino acids. CDR1 is MDHEN, CDR2 SYDVKM, per germline. CDR3 nucleotide sequence: TGTGCCAGCACCCAGGGACAGCATCCTTCAAATGAGCAGTTCTTC. This encodes CASTQGQHPSNEQFF.

This clone was observed a handful of times. The V gene is TRBV28, the J gene TRBJ2-7; perhaps TRBD1 as D (5 bases). The CDR3 consists of 14 residues. V lost 6 bases to trimming and J lost 4 bases, with 16 bases between them. Germline V lookup: CDR1 MDHEN, CDR2 SYDVKM. The CDR3 region is CASSIRGDSYEQYF. The CDR3 nucleotides are TGTGCCAGCAGCATACGAGGCGACAGTTACGAGCAGTACTTC.

This clone has only a few counts. The chain uses TRBV19 and TRBJ1-3; 10 nucleotides agree with TRBD1. The trim removed 4 bases at V and 0 bases at J, leaving 9 bases unmatched. The CDR3 is made up of 18 amino acids. The germline gives CDR1 LNHDA, CDR2 SQIVND (reference sequence). The CDR3 DNA follows: TGTGCCAGTAGTACCGCCTTGGGACAGGGGAGCTCTGGAAACACCATATATTTT. This translates into CASSTALGQGSSGNTIYF.

The CDR3 is CASRIPQGELFF. The CDR3 DNA sequence: TGTGCCAGCAGGATCCCCCAGGGGGAGCTGTTTTTT. The J gene is TRBJ2-2, the V gene TRBV28; D ambiguous. Trimming shortened V by 6 bases and J by 8 bases, and 10 bases separated the two germline ends. The CDR3 has 12 residues. The germline CDR1 and CDR2 sequences are MDHEN and SYDVKM.

In regard to this clone: An end of the junction differs from the germline gene, which may be a read error. The chain couples TRBV30 to TRBJ2-7; D not certain. CDR1 is GTSNPN and CDR2 is SVGIG in the germline V gene (reference sequence). The CDR3 is 13 amino acids. Here the CDR3 DNA reads TGTGCCCGGAGTGTAATGGAGTGGGACGAGCAGTACTTC. It encodes CARSVMEWDEQYF.

This rearrangement joins TRBV11-3 to TRBJ2-2, with 8 bases aligning to TRBD1. CDR1 is SGHNT, CDR2 YENEEA, per germline. This CDR3 is built from 15 residues. J lost 4 bases, V lost 4 bases, and 5 bases had no gene match. The DNA for the CDR3 is TGTGCCAGCAGCTCTGGACAGGGAGGCACCGGGGAGCTGTTTTTT. It encodes CASSSGQGGTGELFF.

The V gene is TRBV11-2, the J gene TRBJ2-7; tentative D call: TRBD1 (6 bases). Germline loops: CDR1 SGHAT, CDR2 FQNNGV. The CDR3 length is 13 residues. Between the trimmed V and J ends, which lost 5 bases and 4 bases, there was a span of 12 bases. The CDR3 loop reads CASSQGRGYEQYF. CDR3 nucleotides: TGTGCCAGCAGCCAAGGAAGGGGGTACGAGCAGTACTTC. Full variable domain (outside the CDR3, taken from reference TRBV11-2 and TRBJ2-7): EAGVAQSPRYKIIEKRQSVAFWCNPISGHATLYWYQQILGQGPKLLIQFQNNGVVDDSQLPKDRFSAERLKGVDSTLKIQPAKLEDSAVYLCASSQGRGYEQYFGPGTRLTVT.

The rearrangement joins TRBV7-9 to TRBJ2-7, with D perhaps matching TRBD1 (6 bases). CDR3 length equals 16 residues. Trimming left V 5 bases short and J 9 bases short, with 26 bases between. Per the germline V gene, CDR1 is SEHNR and CDR2 is FQNEAQ (reference sequence). The CDR3 DNA reads as TGTGCCAGCAGCCCGCGGACAGACTATACTCCCCTCGGGCAGTACTTC. Translating it yields CASSPRTDYTPLGQYF.